This TCR beta chain appears in the sequencing data of a study of technical replicates of blood from a few donors. After removal of 11 bases from V and 6 bases from J, the junction contained 18 bases not matched to a gene. CDR3 length equals 16 residues. Germline CDR1 SGHAT, CDR2 FQNNGV. Generated by immunoSEQ multiplex PCR, the TCRdb table keeps only in-frame clones and is missing some. The sample records around 65,000 clones, approximately 89% being singletons. The receptor comes from a human donor in good health. Some clones in this sample may be carry-over from other donors' samples. Specimen: PBMCs. The chain recombines TRBV11-2 with TRBJ2-1, with 8 nucleotides matching TRBD2. In nucleotides, the CDR3 is TGTGCCGTCAATCCCTCGACGGGGGGGCTATTCAATGAGCAGTTCTTC. As protein: CAVNPSTGGLFNEQFF.